This TCR beta chain was recorded in a study of CD8 T cells in Susac syndrome (dated by TCRdb to the late 2010s). Notes on the research overall: Of the Susac syndrome patients who were sequenced, fewer than ten were in clinical remission while more than five had clinically active disease. At blood withdrawal, Susac syndrome patients were either therapy-naive, taking corticosteroids (in some cases with IVIg as well), or taking IVIg alone. Repertoire sequencing was used to test whether CD8+ T cell activation and differentiation in Susac syndrome was antigen driven. What the study reported, not specific to this receptor: The TCR sequencing and HLA analysis was acknowledged to have included a relatively small number of individuals. In patients with Susac syndrome, the CD4+ T cell repertoire showed no detectable clonal expansion.

This clonotype appeared once. There is no known antigen for this receptor. No per-base quality is available; no much larger clone lies one base away. A solitary read yields weak support. High-throughput TCR beta sequencing profiled peripheral blood CD8+ and CD4+ T cells from healthy donors, Susac syndrome patients and multiple sclerosis patients. Recently defined diagnostic criteria for definite or probable disease were met by the Susac syndrome patients. Bulk CD8+ and CD4+ T cells were purified by magnetic negative isolation, whereas CD8+ TEMRA cells were enriched by FACS. Blood was collected in EDTA tubes and processed within 24 hours, with PBMCs isolated through density gradient centrifugation. PBMCs destined for TCR sequencing were cryopreserved in liquid nitrogen and later thawed in a 37 °C water bath. The sorted or isolated CD4+, CD8+ and CD8+ TEMRA cells had a purity of 90% or higher. RNA was extracted using the RNeasy kit, and roughly 0.5 to 1 ug of the RNA was reverse transcribed with random hexamers. The immunoSEQ multiplex PCR assay, covering 54 Vbeta and 13 Jbeta segments, was used to amplify TCR beta CDR3 regions. Bias from PCR amplification was corrected by using a synthetic template baseline for primer optimization and for computational correction. The study's own analysis went as follows. Reads were annotated to V, D and J genes according to IMGT and were analyzed with immunoSEQ Analyzer, with only productive sequences retained. To calculate clonality, Shannon entropy was normalized by log2 of the number of productive unique sequences and then subtracted from one. For each patient and control, public and private clones were evaluated among the 100 most prevalent clones. Susac-specific clones were defined as absent from healthy and MS cohorts, some 1,000 published viral clones and other ImmuneACCESS disease sequences. The raw public reads went through TCRdb reprocessing: fastp at Q25, MiXCR clone calling, in-frame beta chains kept. Under each unique CDR3 protein, matching rows form one entry showing the most common genes and DNA. These V and J calls derive from TCRdb rather than the authors' analysis. The sample table records roughly 130,000 distinct CDR3 sequences; 96% of these occur just once. Less than 0.15% of the sample comes from the top ten.

The sequenced sample was CD4+ T cells from PBMCs. The TCR sequence derives from a human donor with Susac syndrome.

Here is the DNA: TGTGCCAGCAGCCTGTCGGGCCAGATCGACGAGCAGTACTTC. The translation is CASSLSGQIDEQYF. The sequence joins TRBV28 to TRBJ2-7, with the identity of the D gene unclear. V lost 6 bases and J lost 5 bases; the stretch between them is 17 bases long. Taken from the germline V gene, the CDR1 and CDR2 loops are MDHEN and SYDVKM. The CDR3, from cysteine to phenylalanine, totals 14 residues. Only the CDR3 DNA is retained, 42 bases long and in frame from the first base. Joined to the reference TRBV28 and TRBJ2-7 proteins, this CDR3 gives the full variable domain: DVKVTQSSRYLVKRTGEKVFLECVQDMDHENMFWYRQDPGLGLRLIYFSYDVKMKEKGDIPEGYSVSREKKERFSLILESASTNQTSMYLCASSLSGQIDEQYFGPGTRLTVT.